This record covers a single TCR beta chain. The CDR3 runs to 15 residues. Germline CDR1 and CDR2: MNHNY and SVGAGI (reference sequence). The ends were cut back, 5 bases at V and 3 bases at J, with 11 bases in the middle. Here immunoSEQ multiplex PCR was the method, and the copy in TCRdb shows in-frame clones only, minus some. The sample holds some 130,000 clones, 80% to 90% seen once. These data come from a study of OX40 agonist ivuxolimab in advanced cancers. Study background: Every 2 weeks, ivuxolimab was infused into the patients intravenously at between 0.01 and 10 mg/kg.

J is TRBJ2-6 and V is TRBV6-6; maybe TRBD1 (6 bases). This clonotype was obtained from an adult with an advanced solid tumor such as melanoma, head and neck, liver or kidney cancer. Sample: CD4+ or CD8+ T cells sorted from blood, taken in a trial of the OX40 agonist ivuxolimab. The chain's CDR3 is CASSGTGRGANVLTF. DNA for the CDR3: TGTGCCAGCAGTGGTACAGGGCGTGGGGCCAACGTCCTGACTTTC.